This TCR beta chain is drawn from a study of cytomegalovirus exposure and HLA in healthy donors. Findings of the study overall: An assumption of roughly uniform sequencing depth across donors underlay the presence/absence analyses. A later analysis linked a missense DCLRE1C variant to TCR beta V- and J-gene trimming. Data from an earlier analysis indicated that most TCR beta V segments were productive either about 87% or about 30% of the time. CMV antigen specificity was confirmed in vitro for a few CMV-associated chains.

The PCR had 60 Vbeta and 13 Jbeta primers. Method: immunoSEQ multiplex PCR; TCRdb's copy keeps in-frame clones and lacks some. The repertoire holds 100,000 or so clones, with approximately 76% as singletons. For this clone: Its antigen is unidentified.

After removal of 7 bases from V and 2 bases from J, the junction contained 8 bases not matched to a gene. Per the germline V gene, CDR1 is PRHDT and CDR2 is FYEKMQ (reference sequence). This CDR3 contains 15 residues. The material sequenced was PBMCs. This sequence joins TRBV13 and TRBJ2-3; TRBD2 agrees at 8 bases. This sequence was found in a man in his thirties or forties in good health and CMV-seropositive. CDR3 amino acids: CASISGGDNTDTQYF. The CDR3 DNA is TGTGCCAGCATCTCCGGGGGGGATAACACAGATACGCAGTATTTT. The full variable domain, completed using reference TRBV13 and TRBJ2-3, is AAGVIQSPRHLIKEKRETATLKCYPIPRHDTVYWYQQGPGQDPQFLISFYEKMQSDKGSIPDRFSAQQFSDYHSELNMSSLELGDSALYFCASISGGDNTDTQYFGPGTRLTVL.